Here is one T cell receptor (beta chain) with its context. The antigen remains undetermined. V lost 0 bases and J lost 2, with 13 bases in between. CDR3 size: 16 residues. Germline CDR1 is SGDLS and CDR2 is YYNGEE. The sample comes from a study of siplizumab effects on memory and regulatory T cells. Overall study findings and caveats: Naive T cells seemed more diverse than memory cells and seemed major alloresponse contributors.

Roughly 10^5 TCR templates underwent assay in every sample. Using immunoSEQ multiplex PCR, the repertoire was profiled, and TCRdb retains in-frame clones only, with some absent. The data show approximately 100,000 clones, 75% to 95% seen once. This receptor was obtained from a human donor in good health. Some clones in this sample may be carry-over from other donors' samples. V and J are TRBV9 and TRBJ2-3; D may be TRBD2 (6 bases). The material sequenced was CD4+ T cells sorted from blood. The CDR3 loop is CASSVVGTGDTDTQYF. The CDR3 coding sequence is TGTGCCAGCAGCGTAGTAGGTACGGGAGACACAGATACGCAGTATTTT.